The 11 T cell receptor beta chains below were found in one sample sequenced in a study of blood T cell repertoires in COVID-19. Clones were sequenced by immunoSEQ multiplex PCR, and TCRdb holds only the in-frame ones, with some missing. The sample lists some 220,000 clones, roughly nine tenths occurring once. The material sequenced was PBMCs or T cells enriched from blood (not recorded which). The receptors come from a woman between 50 and 59 years old in a cohort exposed to, infected with or recovered from COVID-19 (not recorded which).

The CDR3 reads CAWSAGGRCVSPRDSVEQYF. The CDR3 bases are TGTGCCTGGAGCGCGGGGGGCCGTTGCGTTAGCCCCCGTGACTCAGTAGAGCAGTACTTC. V usage is TRBV30 and J usage is TRBJ2-7, with 8 bases identical to TRBD2. This CDR3 spans 20 amino acids. Germline CDR1 reads GTSNPN; CDR2 reads SVGIG (reference sequence). J was trimmed by 7 bases and V by 3 bases; bases with no gene match: 29. The variable domain in full, completed from reference TRBV30 and TRBJ2-7, reads SQTIHQWPATLVQPVGSPLSLECTVEGTSNPNLYWYRQAAGRGLQLLFYSVGIGQISSEVPQNLSASRPQDRQFILSSKKLLLSDSGFYLCAWSAGGRCVSPRDSVEQYFGPGTRLTVT.

This chain connects TRBV18 to TRBJ2-1; 8 nucleotides line up with TRBD2. The ends lost 1 base at V and 9 bases at J; junction bases unmatched: 8. The germline gives CDR1 KGHSH, CDR2 LQKENI. The CDR3 spans 15 residues. CDR3 bases: TGTGCCAGCTCACCACAGGCGGGGGGCTCGGGTGAGCAGTTCTTC. Encoded protein: CASSPQAGGSGEQFF.

V is TRBV4-3 and J is TRBJ1-2, with D hard to call. The CDR3 is 16 residues long. Between the trimmed V and J ends, which lost 0 bases and 0 bases, there was a span of 11 bases. Germline V gene data show CDR1 as LGHNA and CDR2 as YSLEER. CDR3 amino acids: CASSQEWRATNYGYTF. CDR3 bases: TGCGCCAGCAGCCAAGAATGGAGGGCGACTAACTATGGCTACACCTTC.

This sequence joins TRBV3-1 (or the pseudogene TRBV3-2) and TRBJ2-7; no definite D call. CDR1 LGHDT and CDR2 YNNKEL come from the germline V gene (reference sequence). Between the trimmed V and J ends, which lost 0 bases and 7 bases, there was a span of 10 bases. The CDR3 spans 13 residues. The CDR3 reads CASSQDQVTEQYF. CDR3 sequence (DNA): TGTGCCAGCAGCCAAGATCAGGTGACAGAGCAGTACTTC.

The chain combines TRBV7-9 with TRBJ1-1, with D possibly matching TRBD1 (5 bases). V dropped 8 bases and J dropped 6 bases, with 19 bases sitting between them. Germline CDR1 SEHNR, CDR2 FQNEAQ (reference sequence). This CDR3 spans 14 amino acids. The DNA for the CDR3 is TGTGCCAGCTCCCGAGGGGACTTCGGTGCTGAAGCTTTCTTT. Its protein product is CASSRGDFGAEAFF.

This chain joins TRBV9 and TRBJ1-2, with a weak D call TRBD1 (6 bases). CDR1 is SGDLS and CDR2 is YYNGEE in the germline V gene. The V gene lost 0 bases and the J gene lost 1 base, with 13 bases spanning the gap. The CDR3 is made up of 16 amino acids. Written as DNA, the CDR3 is TGTGCCAGCAGCGTAGGGCGGGGGCCCCTTAACTATGGCTACACCTTC. The encoded protein is CASSVGRGPLNYGYTF.

The chain is built from TRBV15 and TRBJ2-7; 8 nucleotides agree with TRBD2. Germline lookup yields CDR1 LNHNV and CDR2 YYDKDF (reference sequence). The V gene end was trimmed by 1 base and the J gene end by 1 base; junction bases not matched to a gene: 9. CDR3 length: 17 amino acids. The CDR3 protein is CATSRGHRGGESYEQYF. The CDR3 DNA follows: TGTGCCACCAGCAGAGGGCATCGGGGGGGAGAATCCTACGAGCAGTACTTC. Filled out from reference TRBV15 and TRBJ2-7, the complete variable domain reads DAMVIQNPRYQVTQFGKPVTLSCSQTLNHNVMYWYQQKSSQAPKLLFHYYDKDFNNEADTPDNFQSRRPNTSFCFLDIRSPGLGDTAMYLCATSRGHRGGESYEQYFGPGTRLTVT.

CDR3 region: CASSYAGRTNQPQHF. The CDR3, as DNA: TGTGCCAGCAGTTATGCGGGGAGGACAAATCAGCCCCAGCATTTT. This sequence joins TRBV6-2 or TRBV6-3 and TRBJ1-5; tentative D call: TRBD1 (5 bases). The V gene lost 3 bases and the J gene lost 4 bases, with 13 bases spanning the gap. Germline CDR1 reads MNHEY; CDR2 reads SVGEGT. CDR3 length: 15 amino acids.

This clone was detected once. J is TRBJ2-1 and V is TRBV24-1; D possibly corresponds to TRBD1 (7 bases). Germline assignment: CDR1 KGHDR and CDR2 SFDVKD. CDR3 length: 15 residues. V lost 3 bases and J lost 8, with 16 bases in between. The CDR3 region has the DNA TGTGCCACCAGTGATCCGGCAGGGGGGTCGTATGAGCAGTTCTTC. Encoded protein: CATSDPAGGSYEQFF.

This chain uses TRBV9 with TRBJ2-5; 9 bases match TRBD2. CDR1 SGDLS and CDR2 YYNGEE come from the germline V gene. The CDR3 has 14 residues. V gave up 2 bases and J gave up 5 bases; unmatched junction bases: 4. The chain's CDR3 is CASSVSGGSETQYF. The CDR3 DNA sequence: TGTGCCAGCAGCGTTAGCGGGGGCAGCGAGACCCAGTACTTC.

V and J are TRBV4-1 and TRBJ1-2; 8 bases align to TRBD1. V lost 8 bases, J lost 3 bases, and 5 bases stayed unmatched. The length of the CDR3 is 13 residues. Germline values: CDR1 MGHRA, CDR2 YSYEKL. The CDR3 region is CASEDRGYYGYTF. The DNA of the CDR3 is TGCGCCAGCGAAGACAGGGGATACTATGGCTACACCTTC.